This TCR beta chain was retrieved from a study of cytomegalovirus exposure and HLA in healthy donors. Study findings and constraints: For most subjects, TCR beta sequences were reported to predict HLA-A and HLA-B alleles with accuracy. A later analysis found most CMV-associated TCR beta chains apparently HLA-restricted. Being productive about 90% or about 30% of the time was typical of most TCR beta V segments in an earlier analysis. Other equally common chains were less clonally expanded than HLA-associated TCR beta chains, a later analysis showed.

The primer mix had 60 Vbeta and 13 Jbeta primers. The table came from immunoSEQ multiplex PCR; TCRdb's copy has only in-frame clones and leaves some out. The repertoire holds about 90,000 clones, with under 85% as singletons. Germline CDR1 reads MRHNA; CDR2 reads SNTAGT. The CDR3 extends over 14 amino acids. V was pared by 2 bases and J by 4 bases, with 2 bases of the junction left unmatched. As for this clone: The antigen is not known.

The chain couples TRBV6-4 to TRBJ1-5; 7 bases are shared with TRBD1. Material: PBMCs. This TCR was recovered from a man in his thirties or forties in good health and CMV-seronegative. This CDR3 reads CASSDGTENQPQHF. CDR3 coding DNA: TGTGCCAGCAGTGACGGGACAGAAAATCAGCCCCAGCATTTT.